Here is one T cell receptor beta chain with its context. The record originates from a study of blood T cell repertoires in COVID-19. Study at large: Acute-phase and convalescent COVID-19 samples originated in the United States, Italy and Spain. The cDNA or gDNA used as material had been derived from T cells, B-cell-depleted T cells, or PBMCs.

Original data processing: Scientists estimated how many nucleated cells there were by amplifying reference gene primers. Sequenced by immunoSEQ multiplex PCR; TCRdb stores in-frame clones only, minus some. For V, J and clone size, that table is used; D and trimming come from the DNA. Among about 70,000 clones, approximately 90% were seen once, and the ten largest hold 1.4%. The CDR3 loop spans 14 amino acids. Germline V gene lookup returns CDR1 SGHRS and CDR2 YFSETQ. V dropped 0 bases and J dropped 3; count of bases not matched to a gene: 2. This TCR derives from a human donor in a cohort sampled during active COVID-19. This chain connects TRBV5-1 to TRBJ1-2; TRBD1 aligns across 7 bases. Source material: peripheral blood. The CDR3 sequence is CASSLEGADYGYTF. In nucleotides, the CDR3 is TGCGCCAGCAGCTTGGAGGGGGCGGACTATGGCTACACCTTC.